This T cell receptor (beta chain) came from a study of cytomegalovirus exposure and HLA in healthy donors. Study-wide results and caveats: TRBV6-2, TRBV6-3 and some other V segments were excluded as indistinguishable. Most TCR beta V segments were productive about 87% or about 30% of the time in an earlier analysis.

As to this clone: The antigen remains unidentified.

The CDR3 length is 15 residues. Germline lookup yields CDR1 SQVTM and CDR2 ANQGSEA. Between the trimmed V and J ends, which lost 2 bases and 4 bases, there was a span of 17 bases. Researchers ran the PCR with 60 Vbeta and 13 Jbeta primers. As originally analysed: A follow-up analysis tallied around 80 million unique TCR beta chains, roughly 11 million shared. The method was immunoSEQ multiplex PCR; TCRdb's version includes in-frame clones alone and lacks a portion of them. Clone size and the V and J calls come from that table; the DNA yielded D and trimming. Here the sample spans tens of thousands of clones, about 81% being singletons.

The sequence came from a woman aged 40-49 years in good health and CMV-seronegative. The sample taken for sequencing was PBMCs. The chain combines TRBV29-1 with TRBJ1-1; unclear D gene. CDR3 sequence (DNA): TGCAGCGTTGAATTTGACTCCAGACGAGGCACTGAAGCTTTCTTT. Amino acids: CSVEFDSRRGTEAFF.